This T cell receptor (beta chain) was sequenced during a study of cytomegalovirus exposure and HLA in healthy donors. With 60 Vbeta and 13 Jbeta primers, the PCR was carried out. The assay was immunoSEQ multiplex PCR, and TCRdb's table has in-frame clones only and misses some. Of over 65,000 clones listed, less than 80% are singletons. J was trimmed by 3 bases and V by 2 bases; bases with no gene match: 3. The CDR3 has 14 amino acids. Looked up from germline, CDR1 is SQVTM and CDR2 is ANQGSEA. The specimen sequenced was PBMCs. The origin of this receptor is a man aged 55 to 69 in good health and CMV-seropositive. The rearrangement links TRBV29-1 to TRBJ1-2, with 10 bases identical to TRBD1. In DNA, the CDR3 is TGCAGCGTTGAACAGGGACAGGGGTACTATGGCTACACCTTC. Protein sequence: CSVEQGQGYYGYTF.